These 24 T cell receptor beta chains were all obtained from the same sample, sequenced in a study of spatial heterogeneity in lung cancer. Notes on the study in general: Tumors with more nonsynonymous mutations had more expanded intratumoral alpha and beta TCRs.

TCRdb processed the 5' RACE reads anew with MiXCR; each CDR3 protein has one entry. The table has 2,500 or so distinct CDR3 sequences, more than 5.5% seen once. Time point: sample taken at primary tumor resection. Antigens of these TCRs are unknown. The sequences come from lung tumor tissue, collected at surgery. These receptors were obtained from a male donor with early-stage non-small cell lung cancer.

This clonotype was picked up many times. This sequence joins TRBV12-3 or TRBV12-4 and TRBJ2-1; D possibly corresponds to TRBD1 (5 bases). This CDR3 spans 15 amino acids. V lost 7 bases to trimming and J lost 7 bases, with 20 bases between them. The CDR3 loop reads CASTPTGGTGNEQFF. CDR3 in DNA: TGTGCCAGCACCCCTACAGGCGGTACTGGAAATGAGCAGTTCTTC.

This clonotype is termed medium-sized (0.01 to 0.1%). This rearrangement joins TRBV20-1 to TRBJ1-2; the D gene is possibly TRBD1 (6 bases). There are 14 residues in the CDR3. Germline CDR1 and CDR2: DFQATT and SNEGSKA (reference sequence). V shed 5 bases and J shed 6 bases, with 19 bases lying between them. The CDR3 DNA follows: TGCAGTGCTCTCCTTGGGGCAGGGGAGAATGGCTACACCTTC. Its protein product is CSALLGAGENGYTF.

This clonotype is deemed medium-sized. V usage is TRBV6-5 and J usage is TRBJ2-7; 8 bases are shared with TRBD2. CDR1 is MNHEY and CDR2 is SVGAGI in the germline V gene. The CDR3 is made up of 13 amino acids. V dropped 2 bases and J dropped 3; count of bases not matched to a gene: 0. The CDR3 protein is CASSYGTSYEQYF. In DNA form, the CDR3 reads TGTGCCAGCAGTTACGGGACTAGCTACGAGCAGTACTTC.

Judged by abundance, this clonotype is medium-sized. The chain joins TRBV6-5 to TRBJ2-5; 13 nucleotides align to TRBD2. V lost 5 bases and J lost 1; bases outside the gene matches: 4. CDR3 length: 16 residues. Germline CDR1 and CDR2: MNHEY and SVGAGI. CDR3 sequence reads: CASSQTSGGGQETQYF. The CDR3 DNA reads as TGTGCCAGCAGTCAAACTAGCGGGGGGGGCCAAGAGACCCAGTACTTC.

This clonotype turned up a few times. This rearrangement joins TRBV7-2 to TRBJ2-7; D gene ambiguous. Trimming removed 5 bases from V and 3 bases from J, with 8 bases in between. The germline gives CDR1 SGHTA, CDR2 FQGNSA. This CDR3 comprises 12 residues. In DNA form, the CDR3 reads TGTGCCAGCAGCCCGCGTAGCTACGAGCAGTACTTC. This encodes CASSPRSYEQYF.

Only a few counts were recorded for this clonotype. The chain has TRBV6-6 and TRBJ1-5; D is undetermined. CDR1 MNHNY and CDR2 SVGAGI come from the germline V gene (reference sequence). The V end was cut by 2 bases, the J end by 7 bases, with 15 bases between. This CDR3 spans 15 amino acids. This chain's CDR3 is CASSYRPREGQPQHF. The CDR3, as DNA: TGTGCCAGCAGTTACCGGCCCAGAGAGGGACAGCCCCAGCATTTT.

This clonotype appeared many times. The chain employs TRBV28 and TRBJ2-1, with 8 bases matching TRBD2. V was clipped by 5 bases and J by 8 bases; unmatched bases: 14. The CDR3 is 16 amino acids. Per the germline V gene, CDR1 is MDHEN and CDR2 is SYDVKM. The CDR3 nucleotides read TGTGCCAGCAGTGGGCCGATCAGCGGGAGAGGCCATGAGCAGTTCTTC. It specifies CASSGPISGRGHEQFF.

This clonotype has only a few counts. The chain combines TRBV10-3 with TRBJ2-3; D is undetermined. Germline CDR1 ENHRY, CDR2 SYGVKD. This CDR3 comprises 11 residues. The CDR3 is CAAASTDTQYF. The CDR3 DNA reads TGTGCGGCCGCCAGCACAGATACGCAGTATTTT.

This clonotype was seen at least ten times. The V and J genes are TRBV7-2 and TRBJ1-5; D is unresolved. The CDR3 is made up of 13 amino acids. CDR1 and CDR2 (germline): SGHTA, FQGNSA. Trimming took 2 bases from V and 2 from J, leaving 4 bases between them. Here the CDR3 DNA reads TGTGCCAGCAGCTTACGGGGCAATCAGCCCCAGCATTTT. It codes for CASSLRGNQPQHF.

This clonotype is medium-sized within its sample. The chain joins TRBV2 to TRBJ2-7; TRBD1 matches at 7 bases. The J segment lost 2 bases and the V segment lost 6 bases, leaving 10 bases of the junction unmatched. The length of the CDR3 is 15 residues. CDR1 SNHLY and CDR2 FYNNEI come from the germline V gene. CDR3 residues: CASRAQGRLTYEQYF. The CDR3 DNA reads TGTGCCAGCAGGGCACAGGGGCGCTTAACCTACGAGCAGTACTTC.

This clonotype was picked up many times. The chain links TRBV7-9 to TRBJ2-2; tentative D call: TRBD1 (5 bases). V was trimmed by 7 bases and J by 4 bases, leaving 13 bases between them. Germline V CDR1 and CDR2: SEHNR, FQNEAQ (reference sequence). The CDR3 covers 14 residues. The CDR3 coding sequence is TGTGCCAGCACCCCGCTACAGGTCACCGGGGAGCTGTTTTTT. It codes for CASTPLQVTGELFF.

In its sample, this clonotype ranks as medium-sized (0.01 to 0.1%). V usage is TRBV2 and J usage is TRBJ1-6, with D maybe TRBD1 (6 bases). The V and J ends lost 3 bases and 6 bases respectively, with 9 bases between them. The germline CDR1 and CDR2 sequences are SNHLY and FYNNEI. This CDR3 has 14 amino acids. The chain's CDR3 is CASSDGTPNSPLHF. For the CDR3, the DNA is TGTGCCAGCAGTGACGGGACACCTAATTCACCCCTCCACTTT.

This clonotype was picked up many times. This chain joins TRBV7-2 and TRBJ1-1; D is undetermined. This CDR3 is built from 13 residues. V lost 2 bases and J lost 4, with 8 bases in between. Germline V gene data show CDR1 as SGHTA and CDR2 as FQGNSA. CDR3 in amino acids: CASSLLRSTEAFF. CDR3 coding DNA: TGTGCCAGCAGCTTACTTAGGTCCACTGAAGCTTTCTTT. The full variable domain, with the rest looked up from reference TRBV7-2 and TRBJ1-1, is GAGVSQSPSNKVTEKGKDVELRCDPISGHTALYWYRQSLGQGLEFLIYFQGNSAPDKSGLPSDRFSAERTGGSVSTLTIQRTQQEDSAVYLCASSLLRSTEAFFGQGTRLTVV.

By frequency in the sample, this clonotype is medium-sized. The rearrangement joins TRBV6-6 to TRBJ1-1; no definite D call. In germline, CDR1 is MNHNY, CDR2 SVGAGI (reference sequence). V lost 2 bases and J 1 base, leaving 11 bases between the germline ends. The CDR3 spans 15 residues. The CDR3, as DNA: TGTGCCAGCAGTTACAGCCGCCGCCCGAACACTGAAGCTTTCTTT. It encodes CASSYSRRPNTEAFF.

This clonotype is medium-sized (0.01 to 0.1%) by share. The chain carries TRBV5-1 and TRBJ2-1; possibly TRBD2 for D (6 bases). Between the trimmed V and J ends, which lost 0 bases and 2 bases, there was a span of 9 bases. The CDR3 covers 15 residues. In germline, CDR1 is SGHRS, CDR2 YFSETQ. Here the CDR3 DNA reads TGCGCCAGCAGCTTGGACACGGGAGCCTACAATGAGCAGTTCTTC. Translation gives CASSLDTGAYNEQFF.

This chain connects TRBV20-1 to TRBJ1-1; D might be TRBD1 (6 bases). The CDR3 consists of 13 residues. Trimming removed 6 bases from V and 6 bases from J, with 17 bases in between. Germline V gene sequence: CDR1 DFQATT, CDR2 SNEGSKA (reference sequence). CDR3 sequence: CSAKTGGHAEAFF. DNA for the CDR3: TGCAGTGCCAAGACGGGGGGACACGCTGAAGCTTTCTTT.

By sample fraction, this clonotype is medium-sized. The chain has TRBV6-5 and TRBJ2-3, with D perhaps being TRBD1 or TRBD2 (5 bases each). V was cut by 0 bases and J by 0 bases, with 13 bases left in between. Germline lookup yields CDR1 MNHEY and CDR2 SVGAGI. The CDR3 spans 17 residues. The CDR3: CASSYSLPGTSTDTQYF. The CDR3 DNA reads as TGTGCCAGCAGTTACTCGTTGCCCGGGACGAGCACAGATACGCAGTATTTT.

This clonotype qualifies as medium-sized (0.01 to 0.1%). A read error may produce the germline difference seen at one junction end. As DNA, the CDR3 is TGTGCTAGCAGCCTGGGCGCGACTAGGCAGTATACGCAGTATTTT. Protein sequence: CASSLGATRQYTQYF. This rearrangement joins TRBV7-7 to TRBJ2-3; TRBD2 might be the D (6 bases). Germline CDR1 and CDR2: SSHAT and FNYEAQ (reference sequence). The CDR3 spans 15 residues.

By its share, this clonotype is medium-sized. The chain is built from TRBV7-9 and TRBJ2-1; D remains unclear. The CDR3 length is 11 residues. Between the trimmed V and J ends, which lost 5 bases and 10 bases, there was a span of 9 bases. The germline gives CDR1 SEHNR, CDR2 FQNEAQ (reference sequence). The CDR3 spells CASSPSREQFF. DNA of the CDR3: TGTGCCAGCAGCCCGTCGCGGGAGCAGTTCTTC.

By share, this clonotype counts as medium-sized. The chain is built from TRBV6-2 or TRBV6-3 and TRBJ2-1; TRBD2 matches at 16 bases. This CDR3 spans 18 amino acids. Germline CDR1 and CDR2: MNHEY and SVGEGT. V was pared by 2 bases and J by 7 bases, with 8 bases of the junction left unmatched. The CDR3 loop reads CASSYPGTSGRAGNEQFF. As DNA, the CDR3 is TGTGCCAGCAGTTACCCCGGGACTAGCGGGAGGGCCGGGAATGAGCAGTTCTTC.

This clonotype appeared many times. V gene TRBV28 combines with J gene TRBJ2-1; a possible D gene is TRBD1 (8 bases). CDR3 length: 16 amino acids. Per the germline V gene, CDR1 is MDHEN and CDR2 is SYDVKM. Trimming cost V 4 bases and J 3 bases, with 16 bases left between them. Here the CDR3 DNA reads TGTGCCAGCAGTTCCCAACAGGGGGGGGACTACAATGAGCAGTTCTTC. The encoded protein is CASSSQQGGDYNEQFF.

Within the sample, this clonotype is medium-sized. The chain has TRBV6-5 and TRBJ2-3, with TRBD1 matching over 7 bases. Unmatched junction bases numbered 13, after V lost 6 bases and J lost 4 bases. The germline gives CDR1 MNHEY, CDR2 SVGAGI. The length of the CDR3 is 16 residues. The CDR3 DNA sequence: TGTGCCAGCAGCGATGCCGGGACAGCCTTCGCAGATACGCAGTATTTT. Its translation: CASSDAGTAFADTQYF.

This clonotype is termed medium-sized. V is TRBV12-3 or TRBV12-4 and J is TRBJ1-4; D ambiguous. Deletions cut 6 bases from V and 8 bases from J, with 10 bases between. The CDR3 consists of 12 residues. DNA of the CDR3: TGTGCCAGCAGCCAGATCGGGGAAAAACTGTTTTTT. Encoded protein: CASSQIGEKLFF.

This clonotype rates as medium-sized. The V gene is TRBV20-1, the J gene TRBJ2-1, with TRBD1 matching 7 bases. With 6 bases clipped from V and 8 bases from J, the junction kept 7 bases outside the gene matches. In germline, CDR1 is DFQATT, CDR2 SNEGSKA (reference sequence). This CDR3 region has 12 residues. DNA for the CDR3: TGCAGTGCCCCAGACAGGGTGGATGAGCAGTTCTTC. Protein product: CSAPDRVDEQFF.